The T cell receptor beta chain under discussion was sequenced for a study of blood T cells in healthy people across ages. This CDR3 is 15 amino acids long. CDR1 and CDR2 from the germline V gene are SGHRS and YFSETQ. Then a second PCR, running roughly 7 to 11 cycles, was carried out with a sample-barcoded 5' primer and a J-beta primer mix. TCRdb itself ran the 5' RACE reads through MiXCR, one entry per CDR3 protein. This table has hundreds of thousands of distinct CDR3 sequences, around 21% appearing once. This clonotype was seen a handful of times. The chain recombines TRBV5-1 with TRBJ2-5; tentatively, D is TRBD1 (5 bases). TRBJ2-1 matches the DNA end more closely, so the J call is doubtful. This TCR was sampled from an older man in good health. Sequencing was done on a sample of blood. CDR3 DNA: TGCGCCAGCAGCTTGGAGCAGGGCCCACCGCATGAGCAGTTCTTC. Translated, it gives CASSLEQGPPHEQFF.